This T cell receptor (beta chain) was captured in a study of T and B cells in COVID-19 patients. About the research overall: Blood was sampled from COVID-19 patients who were either actively infected or recovered. Of some 21 active-infection patients, 15 to 18 carried comorbidities linked to unfavorable COVID-19 outcome.

TRB rearrangements were amplified by multiplex PCR with BIOMED2 TRB-A/B primers. From the multiplex PCR reads, TCRdb called clonotypes with MiXCR, one entry per CDR3 protein. Of 15,000 to 20,000 distinct CDR3 sequences listed, around a third are singletons. Study-level results: Clonality of TRB repertoires was high in active COVID-19; recovery brought above-healthy diversity and richness. CD4+, regulatory T cell, CD8+ and sorted SARS-CoV-2-responsive or tetramer+ T cells were not yet sequenced.

The CDR3 contains 14 residues. The V gene lost 3 bases and the J gene lost 5 bases, with 14 bases spanning the gap. Germline-derived CDR1 and CDR2 are SGHKS and YYEKEE (reference sequence). Blood genomic DNA input for TRB amplification was about 240-500 ng. In the case of this clonotype: Its antigen is unidentified.

The V gene is TRBV5-5, the J gene TRBJ1-2; D unresolved. The clonotype comes from a human donor with active COVID-19. Material: blood. CDR3 sequence (DNA): TGTGCCAGCAGCTCGACCCTTATAGCATATGGCTACACCTTC. It codes for CASSSTLIAYGYTF.